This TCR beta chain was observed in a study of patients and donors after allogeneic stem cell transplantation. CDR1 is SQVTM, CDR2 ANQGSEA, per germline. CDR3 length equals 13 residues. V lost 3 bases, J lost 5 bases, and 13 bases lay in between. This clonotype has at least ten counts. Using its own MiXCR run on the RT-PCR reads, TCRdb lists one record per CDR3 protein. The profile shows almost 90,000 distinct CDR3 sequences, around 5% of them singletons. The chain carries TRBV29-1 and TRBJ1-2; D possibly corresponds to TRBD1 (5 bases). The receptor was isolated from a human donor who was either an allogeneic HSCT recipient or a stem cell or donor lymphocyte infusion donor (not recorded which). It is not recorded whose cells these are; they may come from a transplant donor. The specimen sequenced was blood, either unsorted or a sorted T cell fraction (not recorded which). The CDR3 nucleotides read TGCAGCGTTGAGGCCCCAGGGAGGTATGGCTACACCTTC. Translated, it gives CSVEAPGRYGYTF. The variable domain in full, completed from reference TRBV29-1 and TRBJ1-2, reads SAVISQKPSRDICQRGTSLTIQCQVDSQVTMMFWYRQQPGQSLTLIATANQGSEATYESGFVIDKFPISRPNLTFSTLTVSNMSPEDSSIYLCSVEAPGRYGYTFGSGTRLTVV.